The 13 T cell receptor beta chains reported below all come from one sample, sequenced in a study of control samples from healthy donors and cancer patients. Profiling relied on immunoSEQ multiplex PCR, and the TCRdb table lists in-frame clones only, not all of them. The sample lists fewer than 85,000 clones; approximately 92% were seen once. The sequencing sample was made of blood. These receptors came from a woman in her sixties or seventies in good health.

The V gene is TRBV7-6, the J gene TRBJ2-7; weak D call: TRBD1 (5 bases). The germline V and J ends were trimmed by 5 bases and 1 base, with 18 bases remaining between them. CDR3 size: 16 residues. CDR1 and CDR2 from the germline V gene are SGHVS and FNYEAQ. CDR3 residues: CASSRGDSGFSYEQYF. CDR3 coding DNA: TGTGCCAGCAGCCGAGGAGACAGTGGTTTTTCCTACGAGCAGTACTTC. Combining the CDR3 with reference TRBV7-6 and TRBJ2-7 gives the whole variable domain GAGVSQSPRYKVTKRGQDVALRCDPISGHVSLYWYRQALGQGPEFLTYFNYEAQQDKSGLPNDRFSAERPEGSISTLTIQRTEQRDSAMYRCASSRGDSGFSYEQYFGPGTRLTVT.

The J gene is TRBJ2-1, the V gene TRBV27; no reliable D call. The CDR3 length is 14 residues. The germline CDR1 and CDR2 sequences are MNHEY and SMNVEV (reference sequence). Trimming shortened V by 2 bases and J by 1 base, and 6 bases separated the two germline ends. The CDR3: CASSLRTSYNEQFF. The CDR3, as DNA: TGTGCCAGCAGTTTAAGGACGTCCTACAATGAGCAGTTCTTC.

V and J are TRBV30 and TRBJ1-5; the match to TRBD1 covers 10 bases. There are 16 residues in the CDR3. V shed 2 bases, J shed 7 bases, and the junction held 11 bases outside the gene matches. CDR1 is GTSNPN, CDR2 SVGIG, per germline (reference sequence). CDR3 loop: CAWSPRDRGSWQPQHF. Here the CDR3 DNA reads TGTGCCTGGAGTCCTCGGGACAGGGGCTCTTGGCAGCCCCAGCATTTT.

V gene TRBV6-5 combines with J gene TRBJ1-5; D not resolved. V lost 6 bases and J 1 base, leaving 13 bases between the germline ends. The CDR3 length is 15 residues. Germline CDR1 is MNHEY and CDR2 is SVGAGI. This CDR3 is CASRRPGRSNQPQHF. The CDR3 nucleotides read TGTGCCAGCAGACGGCCGGGCCGAAGCAATCAGCCCCAGCATTTT.

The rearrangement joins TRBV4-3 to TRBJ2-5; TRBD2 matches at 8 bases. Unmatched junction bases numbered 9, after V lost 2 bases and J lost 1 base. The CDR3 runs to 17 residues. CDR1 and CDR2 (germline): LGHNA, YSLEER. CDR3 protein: CASSQQPNLAGQETQYF. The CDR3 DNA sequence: TGCGCCAGCAGCCAACAACCGAACCTAGCGGGCCAAGAGACCCAGTACTTC.

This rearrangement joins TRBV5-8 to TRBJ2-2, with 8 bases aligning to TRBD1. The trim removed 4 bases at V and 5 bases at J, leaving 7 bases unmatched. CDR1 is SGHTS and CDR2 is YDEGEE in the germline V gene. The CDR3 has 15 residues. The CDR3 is CASSLGQGGTGELFF. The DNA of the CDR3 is TGTGCCAGCAGCCTCGGACAGGGTGGGACCGGGGAGCTGTTTTTT.

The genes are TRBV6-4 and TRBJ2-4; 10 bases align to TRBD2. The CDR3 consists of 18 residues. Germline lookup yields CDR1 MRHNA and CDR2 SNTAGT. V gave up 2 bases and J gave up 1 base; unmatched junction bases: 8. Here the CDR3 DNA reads TGTGCCAGCAGTGACAAGCGGGGGGGCCCCGGGGCCAAAAACATTCAGTACTTC. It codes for CASSDKRGGPGAKNIQYF.

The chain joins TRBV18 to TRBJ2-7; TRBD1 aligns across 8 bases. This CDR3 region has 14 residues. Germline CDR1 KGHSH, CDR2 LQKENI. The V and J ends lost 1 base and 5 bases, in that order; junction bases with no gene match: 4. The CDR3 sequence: CASSPRTGIDEQYF. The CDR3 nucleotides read TGTGCCAGCTCACCACGGACAGGGATCGACGAGCAGTACTTC.

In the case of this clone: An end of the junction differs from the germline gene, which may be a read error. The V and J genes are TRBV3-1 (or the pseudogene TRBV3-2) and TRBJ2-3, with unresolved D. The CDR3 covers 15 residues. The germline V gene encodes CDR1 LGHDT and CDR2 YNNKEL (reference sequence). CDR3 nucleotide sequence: TGTGCCAGCAGCGAAGAGCGAGGTAACACAGATACGCAGTATTTT. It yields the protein CASSEERGNTDTQYF.

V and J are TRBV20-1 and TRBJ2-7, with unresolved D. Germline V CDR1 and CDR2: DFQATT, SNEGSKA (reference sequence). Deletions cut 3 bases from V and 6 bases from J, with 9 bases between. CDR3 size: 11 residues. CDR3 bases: TGCAGTGCTAGGCCTAGAAGCGAGCAGTACTTC. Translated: CSARPRSEQYF.

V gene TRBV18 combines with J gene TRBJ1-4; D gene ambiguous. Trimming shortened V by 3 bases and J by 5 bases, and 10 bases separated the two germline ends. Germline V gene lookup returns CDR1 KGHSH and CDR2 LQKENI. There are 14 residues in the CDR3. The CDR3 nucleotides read TGTGCCAGCTCACCTTCAAGCCGCAATGAAAAACTGTTTTTT. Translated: CASSPSSRNEKLFF.

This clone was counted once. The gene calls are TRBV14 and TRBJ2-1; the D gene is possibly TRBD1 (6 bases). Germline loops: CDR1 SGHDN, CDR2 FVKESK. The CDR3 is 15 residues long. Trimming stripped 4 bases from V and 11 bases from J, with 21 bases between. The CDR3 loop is CASSPRTAFPRQQFF. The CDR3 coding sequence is TGTGCCAGCAGCCCGCGGACAGCCTTCCCCAGGCAGCAGTTCTTC.

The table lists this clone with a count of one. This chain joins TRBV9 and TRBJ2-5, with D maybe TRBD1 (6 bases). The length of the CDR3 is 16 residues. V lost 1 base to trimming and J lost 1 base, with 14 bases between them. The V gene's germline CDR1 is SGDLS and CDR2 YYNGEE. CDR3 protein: CASSVFGQSGQETQYF. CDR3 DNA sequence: TGTGCCAGCAGCGTATTTGGACAGTCGGGCCAAGAGACCCAGTACTTC.